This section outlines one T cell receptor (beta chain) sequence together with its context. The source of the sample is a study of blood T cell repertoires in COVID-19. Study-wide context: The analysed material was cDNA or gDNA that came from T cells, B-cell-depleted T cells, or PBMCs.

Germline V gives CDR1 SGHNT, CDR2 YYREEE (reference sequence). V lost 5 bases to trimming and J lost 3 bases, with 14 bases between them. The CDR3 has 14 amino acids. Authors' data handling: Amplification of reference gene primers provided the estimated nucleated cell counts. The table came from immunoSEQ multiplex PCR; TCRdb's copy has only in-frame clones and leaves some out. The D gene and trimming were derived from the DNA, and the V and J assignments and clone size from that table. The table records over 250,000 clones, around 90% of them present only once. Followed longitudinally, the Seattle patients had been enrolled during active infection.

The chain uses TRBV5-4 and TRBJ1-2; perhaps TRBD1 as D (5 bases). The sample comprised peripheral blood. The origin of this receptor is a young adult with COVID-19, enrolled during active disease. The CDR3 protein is CASSHRGEYYGYTF. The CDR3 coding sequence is TGTGCCAGCAGTCACCGGGGGGAATACTATGGCTACACCTTC.